This entry features one TCR beta chain sequence. These data come from a study of T cell changes during pregnancy in multiple sclerosis. The CDR3 consists of 14 residues. The ends lost 4 bases at V and 6 bases at J; junction bases unmatched: 5. Looked up from germline, CDR1 is SGHNT and CDR2 is YYREEE (reference sequence). Clones were sequenced by immunoSEQ multiplex PCR, and TCRdb holds only the in-frame ones, with some missing. The sample lists under 95,000 clones; roughly 94% were seen once. The sample was peripheral blood, taken in the second trimester of pregnancy. The clonotype was recovered from a female donor in good health, enrolled as a control in a pregnancy study. The rearrangement joins TRBV5-4 to TRBJ1-2; TRBD1 aligns across 11 bases. CDR3 sequence: CASSPGQGVDGYTF. The CDR3 DNA follows: TGTGCCAGCAGCCCGGGACAGGGGGTGGATGGCTACACCTTC.